This is a list of T cell receptor beta chains from one sample in a study of cytomegalovirus exposure and HLA in healthy donors. Data came from immunoSEQ multiplex PCR; TCRdb stores just in-frame clones and leaves some out. The sample includes around 130,000 clones, more than 55% of them seen just once. Sequenced sample: PBMCs. These TCRs come from a woman aged 60-75 years in good health and CMV-seronegative. Both conserved end residues are part of each CDR3. Each record gives: clone size, J gene, CDR3 length, V gene, D gene, CDR3 protein, CDR3 DNA. A D gene is named only where the DNA matches it firmly. Size tells how often a clone was seen (once, few, many) or the class of an expanded clone, and some rows leave it out.

-,TRBJ1-3,16,TRBV6-6,TRBD1,CASRNPRGVSGNTIYF,TGTGCCAGCAGAAATCCCAGGGGGGTTTCTGGAAACACCATATATTTT
-,TRBJ2-1,15,TRBV2,TRBD2,CASSKLAGAYNEQFF,TGTGCCAGCAGTAAACTAGCGGGGGCCTACAATGAGCAGTTCTTC
-,TRBJ2-3,14,TRBV5-4,-,CASSLGGSTDTQYF,TGTGCCAGCAGCTTGGGCGGAAGCACAGATACGCAGTATTTT
-,TRBJ2-2,17,TRBV7-9,-,CASTKGRSLGNTGELFF,TGTGCCAGCACCAAAGGGAGGTCTCTGGGTAACACCGGGGAGCTGTTTTTT
-,TRBJ2-3,15,TRBV7-2,TRBD1,CASSLSTPGGDTQYF,TGTGCCAGCAGCTTATCGACCCCAGGGGGAGATACGCAGTATTTT
few,TRBJ1-2,14,TRBV19,TRBD1,CASSIPGGNYGYTF,TGTGCCAGTAGTATCCCAGGGGGAAACTATGGCTACACCTTC
-,TRBJ1-1,15,TRBV4-1,-,CASSQDGGRNTEAFF,TGCGCCAGCAGCCAAGACGGAGGGCGCAACACTGAAGCTTTCTTT
-,TRBJ2-5,12,TRBV29-1,-,CSVDTGRETQYF,TGCAGCGTTGACACAGGGCGAGAGACCCAGTACTTC
-,TRBJ1-2,14,TRBV14,-,CASSPGGPFYGYTF,TGTGCCAGCAGCCCGGGGGGTCCTTTTTATGGCTACACCTTC
-,TRBJ2-3,16,TRBV6-1,TRBD2,CASSVNSGGSTDTQYF,TGTGCCAGCAGTGTAAATAGCGGGGGCAGCACAGATACGCAGTATTTT
-,TRBJ2-7,14,TRBV6-1,-,CASIPTAEKYEQYF,TGTGCCAGCATTCCGACAGCTGAGAAGTACGAGCAGTACTTC
many,TRBJ2-7,14,TRBV28,-,CASSEGRGPYEQYF,TGTGCCAGCAGCGAGGGCAGGGGCCCCTACGAGCAGTACTTC
-,TRBJ2-1,12,TRBV7-9,-,CASSPQGNEQFF,TGTGCCAGCAGCCCACAGGGTAATGAGCAGTTCTTC
-,TRBJ2-2,21,TRBV7-3,TRBD2,CASSLNSATSGGQRNTGELFF,TGTGCCAGCAGCTTAAACTCGGCGACTAGCGGGGGACAACGGAACACCGGGGAGCTGTTTTTT
few,TRBJ1-2,15,TRBV2,-,CASSGTALANYGYTF,TGTGCCAGCAGTGGGACAGCCCTAGCTAACTATGGCTACACCTTC
-,TRBJ2-7,14,TRBV7-2,TRBD2,CASSLGLAGVEQYF,TGTGCCAGCAGCTTAGGACTAGCGGGAGTCGAGCAGTACTTC
-,TRBJ2-5,15,TRBV2,TRBD2,CASRRLAGGQETQYF,TGTGCCAGCAGAAGACTAGCGGGAGGGCAAGAGACCCAGTACTTC
few,TRBJ2-7,14,TRBV10-1,TRBD2,CASREAGGPCEQYF,TGCGCCAGCAGAGAAGCGGGAGGGCCGTGCGAGCAGTACTTC
-,TRBJ2-7,15,TRBV9,TRBD2,CASSVGLAGSYEQYF,TGTGCCAGCAGCGTAGGTCTAGCGGGGTCCTACGAGCAGTACTTC
-,TRBJ2-5,13,TRBV7-8,TRBD1,CASSRRGRETQYF,TGTGCCAGCAGCCGAAGGGGGCGAGAGACCCAGTACTTC
-,TRBJ2-2,16,TRBV2,-,CASKDRTTSNTGELFF,TGTGCCAGCAAAGACAGGACAACTTCGAACACCGGGGAGCTGTTTTTT
-,TRBJ2-3,17,TRBV5-1,TRBD2,CASSLAGRTSGTDTQYF,TGCGCCAGCAGCTTGGCCGGGCGGACTAGCGGGACAGATACGCAGTATTTT
few,TRBJ2-2,14,TRBV2,TRBD1,CASSPRQGTGELFF,TGTGCCAGCAGCCCACGACAGGGTACCGGGGAGCTGTTTTTT